The T cell receptor beta chain described here comes from a study of CD8 T cells in ankylosing spondylitis. The CDR3 covers 13 residues. The germline V and J ends were trimmed by 7 bases and 2 bases, with 11 bases remaining between them. TCRdb re-derived calls from the 5' RACE reads in MiXCR, one entry per CDR3 protein. The sample consists of 80,000 to 100,000 distinct CDR3 sequences, over 6.5% of them appearing once. This clonotype was counted ten times or more. The rearrangement uses TRBV12-3 or TRBV12-4 and TRBJ1-2; D may be TRBD1 (5 bases). The receptor was isolated from a male donor with ankylosing spondylitis or in good health (not recorded which). The sequencing input was blood, either unsorted or a sorted T cell fraction (not recorded which). The CDR3 loop is CASNGGDNYGYTF. DNA of the CDR3: TGTGCCAGCAATGGGGGAGACAACTATGGCTACACCTTC.